The T cell receptor (beta chain) described here comes from a study of CD8+CD57+ T cells in acquired aplastic anemia. The study profiled TCR beta VDJ and CDR3 using genomic DNA as template. TCRdb called the reads again in MiXCR, with one record for every CDR3 protein. The data contain 400,000 to 600,000 distinct CDR3 sequences, around 32% of them seen just once; the ten biggest clones take up under 0.95%. In this sample, this clonotype turned up a few times. Those patients picked for sequencing had displayed CD8+CD57+ cell expansion on flow cytometry. Source material: sorted CD4+, CD8+, or CD8+CD57+ T cells (not recorded which) from PBMCs. The receptor comes from a human donor with aplastic anemia.

CDR3 coding DNA: TGTGCCAGCAGTGTTGACAGGGAAAACTATGGCTACACCTTC. This codes for CASSVDRENYGYTF. The gene calls are TRBV25-1 and TRBJ1-2, with 7 bases aligning to TRBD1. Germline CDR1 MGHDK, CDR2 SYGVNS. CDR3 length: 14 residues. V gave up 4 bases and J gave up 2 bases; unmatched junction bases: 4.